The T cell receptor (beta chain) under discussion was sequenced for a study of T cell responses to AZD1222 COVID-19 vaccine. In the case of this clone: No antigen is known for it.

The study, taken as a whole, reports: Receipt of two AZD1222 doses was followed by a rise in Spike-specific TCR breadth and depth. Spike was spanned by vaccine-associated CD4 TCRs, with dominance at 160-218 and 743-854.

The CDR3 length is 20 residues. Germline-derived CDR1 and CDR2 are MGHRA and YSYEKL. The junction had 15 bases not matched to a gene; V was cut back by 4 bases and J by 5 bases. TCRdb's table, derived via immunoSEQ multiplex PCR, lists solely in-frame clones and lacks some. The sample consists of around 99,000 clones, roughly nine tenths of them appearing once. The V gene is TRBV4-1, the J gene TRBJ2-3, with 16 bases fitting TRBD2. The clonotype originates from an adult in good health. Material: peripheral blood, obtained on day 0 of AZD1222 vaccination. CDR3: CASSPDRGTSGRALGDTQYF. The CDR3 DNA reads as TGCGCCAGCAGCCCGGACCGGGGGACTAGCGGGAGGGCCTTGGGAGATACGCAGTATTTT.